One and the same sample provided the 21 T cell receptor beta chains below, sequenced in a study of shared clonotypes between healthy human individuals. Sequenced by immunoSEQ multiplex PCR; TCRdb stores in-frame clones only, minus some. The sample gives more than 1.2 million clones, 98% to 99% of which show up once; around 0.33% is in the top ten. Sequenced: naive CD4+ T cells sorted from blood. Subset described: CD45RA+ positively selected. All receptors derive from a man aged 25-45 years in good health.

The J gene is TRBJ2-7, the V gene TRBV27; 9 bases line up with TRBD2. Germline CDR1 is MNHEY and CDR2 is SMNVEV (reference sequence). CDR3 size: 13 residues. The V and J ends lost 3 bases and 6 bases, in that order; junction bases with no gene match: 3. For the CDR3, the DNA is TGTGCCAGCAGTTTCAAAGCGGGAGGCGAGCAGTACTTC. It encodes CASSFKAGGEQYF.

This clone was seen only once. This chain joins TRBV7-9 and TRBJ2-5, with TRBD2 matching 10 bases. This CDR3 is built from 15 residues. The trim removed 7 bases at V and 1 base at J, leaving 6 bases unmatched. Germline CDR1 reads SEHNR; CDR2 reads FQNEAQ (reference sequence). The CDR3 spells CASIPRLAGQETQYF. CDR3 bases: TGTGCCAGCATCCCCCGACTAGCGGGCCAAGAGACCCAGTACTTC.

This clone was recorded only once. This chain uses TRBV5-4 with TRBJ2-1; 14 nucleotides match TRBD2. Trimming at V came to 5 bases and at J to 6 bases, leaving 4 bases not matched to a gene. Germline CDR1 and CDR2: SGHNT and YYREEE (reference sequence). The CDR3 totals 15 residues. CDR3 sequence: CASRSGTSGSNEQFF. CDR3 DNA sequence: TGTGCCAGCAGGTCCGGGACTAGCGGGAGCAATGAGCAGTTCTTC.

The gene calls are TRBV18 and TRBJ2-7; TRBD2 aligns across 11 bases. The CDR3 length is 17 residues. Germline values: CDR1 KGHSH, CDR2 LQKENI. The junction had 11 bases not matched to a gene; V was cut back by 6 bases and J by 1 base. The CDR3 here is CASSLGTSGGGSYEQYF. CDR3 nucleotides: TGTGCCAGCTCCCTCGGGACTAGCGGAGGGGGGTCCTACGAGCAGTACTTC.

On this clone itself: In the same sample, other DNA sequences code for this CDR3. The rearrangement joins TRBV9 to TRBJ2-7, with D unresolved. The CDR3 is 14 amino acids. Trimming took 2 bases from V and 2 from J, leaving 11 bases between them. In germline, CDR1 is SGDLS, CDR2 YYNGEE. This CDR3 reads CASSVGASPYEQYF. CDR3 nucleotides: TGTGCCAGCAGCGTCGGAGCGTCTCCCTACGAGCAGTACTTC. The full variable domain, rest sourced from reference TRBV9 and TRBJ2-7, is DSGVTQTPKHLITATGQRVTLRCSPRSGDLSVYWYQQSLDQGLQFLIQYYNGEERAKGNILERFSAQQFPDLHSELNLSSLELGDSALYFCASSVGASPYEQYFGPGTRLTVT.

The CDR3 DNA reads TGTGCCAGCAGCTTGGTAGGGCCCCCGAACACCGGGGAGCTGTTTTTT. It translates to CASSLVGPPNTGELFF. The chain links TRBV5-4 to TRBJ2-2; no clear D. The V end was cut by 0 bases, the J end by 0 bases, with 9 bases between. Germline loops: CDR1 SGHNT, CDR2 YYREEE (reference sequence). This CDR3 contains 16 residues.

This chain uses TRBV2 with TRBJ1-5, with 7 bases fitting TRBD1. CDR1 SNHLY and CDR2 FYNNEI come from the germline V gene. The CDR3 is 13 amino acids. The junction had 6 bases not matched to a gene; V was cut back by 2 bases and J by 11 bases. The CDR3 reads CASSERTGAAQHF. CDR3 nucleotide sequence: TGTGCCAGCAGTGAACGAACAGGGGCAGCCCAGCATTTT.

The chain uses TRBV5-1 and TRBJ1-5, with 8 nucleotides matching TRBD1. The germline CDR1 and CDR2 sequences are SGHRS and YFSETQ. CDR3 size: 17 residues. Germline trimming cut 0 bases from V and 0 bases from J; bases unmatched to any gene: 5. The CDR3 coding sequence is TGCGCCAGCAGCTTGGCTCCGGGACAGGATAGCAATCAGCCCCAGCATTTT. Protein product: CASSLAPGQDSNQPQHF.

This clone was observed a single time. The CDR3 spells CASSQGPRSIYEQFF. DNA for the CDR3: TGTGCCAGCAGCCAAGGCCCCCGGAGTATTTATGAGCAGTTCTTC. The chain combines TRBV14 with TRBJ2-1; D not certain. The V end lost 1 base, the J end lost 8 bases, and 15 bases lay between the germline ends. Germline values: CDR1 SGHDN, CDR2 FVKESK. This CDR3 is built from 15 residues.

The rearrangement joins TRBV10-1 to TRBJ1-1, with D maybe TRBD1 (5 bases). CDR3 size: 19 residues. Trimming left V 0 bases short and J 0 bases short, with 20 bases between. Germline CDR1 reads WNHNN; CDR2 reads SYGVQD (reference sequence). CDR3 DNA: TGCGCCAGCAGTGAGTCGGACGGCCTGATGGGGGGACTGAACACTGAAGCTTTCTTT. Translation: CASSESDGLMGGLNTEAFF.

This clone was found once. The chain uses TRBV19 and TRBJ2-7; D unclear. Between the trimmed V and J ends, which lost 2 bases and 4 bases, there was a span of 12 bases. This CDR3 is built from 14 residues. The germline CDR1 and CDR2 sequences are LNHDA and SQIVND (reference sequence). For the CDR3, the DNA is TGTGCCAGTAGTATACAGGTACCGTATTACGAGCAGTACTTC. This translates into CASSIQVPYYEQYF.

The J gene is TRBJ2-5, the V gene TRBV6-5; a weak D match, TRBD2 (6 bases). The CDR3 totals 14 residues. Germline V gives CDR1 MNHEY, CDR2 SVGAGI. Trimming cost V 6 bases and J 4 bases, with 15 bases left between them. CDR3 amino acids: CASRLAARRETQYF. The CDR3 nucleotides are TGTGCCAGCAGATTAGCGGCGAGGAGAGAGACCCAGTACTTC.

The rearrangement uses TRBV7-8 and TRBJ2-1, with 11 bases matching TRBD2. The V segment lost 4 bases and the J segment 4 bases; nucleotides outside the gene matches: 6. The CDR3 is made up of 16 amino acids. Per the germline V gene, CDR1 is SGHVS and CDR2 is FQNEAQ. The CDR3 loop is CASSSSGTSGYNEQFF. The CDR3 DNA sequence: TGTGCCAGCAGCTCTTCCGGGACTAGCGGATACAATGAGCAGTTCTTC.

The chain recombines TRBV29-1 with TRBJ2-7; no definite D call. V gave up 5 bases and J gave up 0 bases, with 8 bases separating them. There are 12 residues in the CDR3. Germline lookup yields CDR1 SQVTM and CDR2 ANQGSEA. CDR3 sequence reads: CSVQESSYEQYF. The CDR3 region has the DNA TGCAGCGTTCAGGAAAGCTCCTACGAGCAGTACTTC.

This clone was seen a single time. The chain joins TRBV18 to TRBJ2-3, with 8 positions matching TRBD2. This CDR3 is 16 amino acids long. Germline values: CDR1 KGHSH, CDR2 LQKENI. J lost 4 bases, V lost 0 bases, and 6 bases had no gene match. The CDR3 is CASSPPRPGGADTQYF. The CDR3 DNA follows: TGTGCCAGCTCACCACCCCGCCCCGGGGGGGCAGATACGCAGTATTTT.

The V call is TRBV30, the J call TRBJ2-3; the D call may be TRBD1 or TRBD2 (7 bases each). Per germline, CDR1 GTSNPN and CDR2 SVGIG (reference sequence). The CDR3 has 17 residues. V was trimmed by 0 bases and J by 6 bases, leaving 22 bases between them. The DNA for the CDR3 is TGTGCCTGGAGTGTAAGGGGGCGAGGGAGGGCCGGGGATACGCAGTATTTT. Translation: CAWSVRGRGRAGDTQYF.

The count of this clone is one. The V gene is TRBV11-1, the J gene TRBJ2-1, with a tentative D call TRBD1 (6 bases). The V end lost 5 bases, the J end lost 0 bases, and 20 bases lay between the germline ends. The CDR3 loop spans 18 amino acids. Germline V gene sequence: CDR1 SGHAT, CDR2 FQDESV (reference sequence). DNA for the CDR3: TGTGCCAGCAGCGGTACAGGGAAGGGGTTGAGCTCCTACAATGAGCAGTTCTTC. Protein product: CASSGTGKGLSSYNEQFF.

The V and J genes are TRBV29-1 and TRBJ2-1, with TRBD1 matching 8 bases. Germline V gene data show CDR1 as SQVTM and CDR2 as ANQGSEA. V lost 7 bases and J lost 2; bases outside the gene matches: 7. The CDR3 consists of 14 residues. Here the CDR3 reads CSARDRLTYNEQFF. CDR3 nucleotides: TGCAGCGCTAGGGACAGGCTTACCTACAATGAGCAGTTCTTC.

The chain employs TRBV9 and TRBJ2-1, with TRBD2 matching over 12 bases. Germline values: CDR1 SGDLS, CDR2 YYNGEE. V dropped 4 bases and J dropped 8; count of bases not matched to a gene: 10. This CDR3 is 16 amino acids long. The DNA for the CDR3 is TGTGCCAGCAGCCCCCGGACTAGCGGGGTCTGGGATGAGCAGTTCTTC. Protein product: CASSPRTSGVWDEQFF.

In nucleotides, the CDR3 is TGTGCCAGCAGCATGGGGAAGGGGAGTTTACCAGATACGCAGTATTTT. This gives the protein CASSMGKGSLPDTQYF. The chain joins TRBV14 to TRBJ2-3; D is possibly TRBD1 or TRBD2 (5 bases each). This CDR3 comprises 16 residues. V lost 5 bases to trimming and J lost 4 bases, with 19 bases between them. Germline V gene lookup returns CDR1 SGHDN and CDR2 FVKESK.

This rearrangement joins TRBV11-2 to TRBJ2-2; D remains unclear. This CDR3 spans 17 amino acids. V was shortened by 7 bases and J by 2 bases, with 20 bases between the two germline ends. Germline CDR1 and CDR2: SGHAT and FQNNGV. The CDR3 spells CASTPPKRVQNTGELFF. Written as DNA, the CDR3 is TGTGCCAGCACCCCGCCAAAACGGGTTCAAAACACCGGGGAGCTGTTTTTT.